This T cell receptor (beta chain) comes out of a study of long-term antiretroviral therapy in people with HIV. On the study more broadly: By about a decade, the earliest samples predate the 2015 immediate-ART recommendation. Whole-study results and caveats: Repertoires from HIV showed CDR3 length ranges narrower than those of controls. Subsequent to ART, diversity was augmented yet persisted below that of transplant donor controls.

Of note for this clone: Its antigen is as yet unknown.

Version v3.0 of the immunoSEQ assay was performed at survey level. Data came from immunoSEQ multiplex PCR; TCRdb stores just in-frame clones and leaves some out. This table holds approximately 35,000 clones, around 94% found once. There were about 1-11 million cryopreserved PBMC in the samples before DNA extraction. This clonotype originated in a woman in her fifties or sixties with HIV. Sequenced material: unsorted PBMCs, taken 4.1 years after starting antiretroviral therapy.

The CDR3 is CASSQDQRGRSYNEQFF. The CDR3, as DNA: TGCGCCAGCAGCCAGGACCAGCGGGGAAGGTCATACAATGAGCAGTTCTTC. V is TRBV4-3 and J is TRBJ2-1, with 7 bases identical to TRBD2. The V segment lost 3 bases and the J segment 4 bases; nucleotides outside the gene matches: 12. Looked up from germline, CDR1 is LGHNA and CDR2 is YSLEER. This CDR3 has 17 amino acids.